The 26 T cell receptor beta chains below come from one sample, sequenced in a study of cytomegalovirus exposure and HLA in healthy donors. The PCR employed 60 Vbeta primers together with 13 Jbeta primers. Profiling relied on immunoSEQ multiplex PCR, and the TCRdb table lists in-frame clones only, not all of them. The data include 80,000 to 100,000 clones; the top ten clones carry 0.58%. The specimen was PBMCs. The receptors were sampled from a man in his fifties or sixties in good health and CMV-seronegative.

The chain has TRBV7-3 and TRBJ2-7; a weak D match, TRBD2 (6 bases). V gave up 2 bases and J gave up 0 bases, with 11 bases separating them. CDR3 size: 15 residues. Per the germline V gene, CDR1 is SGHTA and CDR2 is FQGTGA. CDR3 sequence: CASSLFGGSSYEQYF. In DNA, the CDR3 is TGTGCCAGCAGCTTATTCGGGGGTAGCTCCTACGAGCAGTACTTC.

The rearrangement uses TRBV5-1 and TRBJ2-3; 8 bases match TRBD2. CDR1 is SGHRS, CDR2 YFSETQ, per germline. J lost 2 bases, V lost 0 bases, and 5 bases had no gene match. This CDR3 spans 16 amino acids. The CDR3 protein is CASSLGGSGVTDTQYF. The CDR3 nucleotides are TGCGCCAGCAGCTTGGGGGGTAGCGGGGTCACAGATACGCAGTATTTT.

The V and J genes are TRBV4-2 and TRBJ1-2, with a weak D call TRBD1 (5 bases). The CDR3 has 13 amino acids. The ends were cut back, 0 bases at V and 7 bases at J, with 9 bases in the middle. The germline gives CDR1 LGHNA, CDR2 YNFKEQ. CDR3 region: CASSQEGGSGYTF. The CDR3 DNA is TGTGCCAGCAGCCAAGAGGGGGGGTCTGGCTACACCTTC.

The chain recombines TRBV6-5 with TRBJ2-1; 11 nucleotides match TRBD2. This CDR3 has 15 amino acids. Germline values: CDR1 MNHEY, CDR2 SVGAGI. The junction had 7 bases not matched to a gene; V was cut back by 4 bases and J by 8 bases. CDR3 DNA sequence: TGTGCCAGCAGTTCATCCCGACTAGCGGGGCATGAGCAGTTCTTC. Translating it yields CASSSSRLAGHEQFF.

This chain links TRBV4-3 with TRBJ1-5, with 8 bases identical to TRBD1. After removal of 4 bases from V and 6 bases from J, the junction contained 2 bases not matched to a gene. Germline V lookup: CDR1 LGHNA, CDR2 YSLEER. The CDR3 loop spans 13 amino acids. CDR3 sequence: CASSPDRGQPQHF. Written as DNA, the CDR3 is TGCGCCAGCAGCCCTGACAGGGGTCAGCCCCAGCATTTT.

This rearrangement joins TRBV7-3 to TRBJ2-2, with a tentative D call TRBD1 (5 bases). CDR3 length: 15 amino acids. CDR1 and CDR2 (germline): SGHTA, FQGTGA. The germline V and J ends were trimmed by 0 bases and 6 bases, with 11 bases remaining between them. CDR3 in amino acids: CASSLTGQGSGELFF. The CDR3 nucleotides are TGTGCCAGCAGCTTAACCGGGCAGGGTTCCGGGGAGCTGTTTTTT.

The CDR3, as DNA: TGTGCCAGCAGCGGGGTAGATACAGGGGATAACTATGGCTACACCTTC. This gives the protein CASSGVDTGDNYGYTF. The chain has TRBV9 and TRBJ1-2; the match to TRBD1 covers 7 bases. Per the germline V gene, CDR1 is SGDLS and CDR2 is YYNGEE. This CDR3 contains 16 residues. The V and J ends lost 3 bases and 1 base, in that order; junction bases with no gene match: 9.

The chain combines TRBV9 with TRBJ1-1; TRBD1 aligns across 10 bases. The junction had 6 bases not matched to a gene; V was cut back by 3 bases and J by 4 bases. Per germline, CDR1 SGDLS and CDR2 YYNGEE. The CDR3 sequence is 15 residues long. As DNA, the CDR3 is TGTGCCAGCAGCGGATATGGACAGGGGGGCACTGAAGCTTTCTTT. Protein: CASSGYGQGGTEAFF.

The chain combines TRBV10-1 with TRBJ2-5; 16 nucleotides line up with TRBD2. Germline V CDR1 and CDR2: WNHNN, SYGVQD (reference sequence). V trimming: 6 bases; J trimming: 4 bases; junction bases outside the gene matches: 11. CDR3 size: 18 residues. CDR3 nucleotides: TGCGCCAGCAGGGGGACTAGCGGGGGGGACCCTTCTTTAGAGACCCAGTACTTC. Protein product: CASRGTSGGDPSLETQYF.

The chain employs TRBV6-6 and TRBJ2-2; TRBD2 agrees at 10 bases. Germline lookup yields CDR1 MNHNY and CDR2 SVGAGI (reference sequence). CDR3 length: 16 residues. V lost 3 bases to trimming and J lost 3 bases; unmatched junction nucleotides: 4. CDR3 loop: CASSYLAGAYTGELFF. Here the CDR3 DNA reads TGTGCCAGCAGTTATCTAGCGGGGGCTTACACCGGGGAGCTGTTTTTT.

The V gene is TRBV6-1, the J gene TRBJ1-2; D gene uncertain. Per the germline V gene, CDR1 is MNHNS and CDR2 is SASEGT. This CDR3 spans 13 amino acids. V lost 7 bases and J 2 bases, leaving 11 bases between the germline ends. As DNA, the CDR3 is TGTGCCAGCACCGTAACAACCAACTATGGCTACACCTTC. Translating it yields CASTVTTNYGYTF.

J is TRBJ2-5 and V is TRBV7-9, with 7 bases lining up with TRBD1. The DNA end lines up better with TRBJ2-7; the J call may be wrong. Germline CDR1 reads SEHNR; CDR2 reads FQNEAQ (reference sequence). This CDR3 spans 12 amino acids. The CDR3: CASSRQGDEQYF. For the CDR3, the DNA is TGTGCCAGCAGCCGACAGGGAGACGAGCAGTACTTC.

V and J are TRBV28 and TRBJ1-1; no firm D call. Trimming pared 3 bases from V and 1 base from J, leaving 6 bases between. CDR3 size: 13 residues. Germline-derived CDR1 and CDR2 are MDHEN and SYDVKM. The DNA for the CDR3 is TGTGCCAGCAGTTTCCCAGGGAACACTGAAGCTTTCTTT. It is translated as CASSFPGNTEAFF.

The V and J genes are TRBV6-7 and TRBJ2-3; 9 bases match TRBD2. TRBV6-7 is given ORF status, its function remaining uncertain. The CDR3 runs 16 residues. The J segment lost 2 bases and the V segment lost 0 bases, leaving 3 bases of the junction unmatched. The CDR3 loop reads CASSYSPSGVTDTQYF. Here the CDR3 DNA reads TGTGCCAGCAGTTACTCGCCTAGCGGGGTCACAGATACGCAGTATTTT.

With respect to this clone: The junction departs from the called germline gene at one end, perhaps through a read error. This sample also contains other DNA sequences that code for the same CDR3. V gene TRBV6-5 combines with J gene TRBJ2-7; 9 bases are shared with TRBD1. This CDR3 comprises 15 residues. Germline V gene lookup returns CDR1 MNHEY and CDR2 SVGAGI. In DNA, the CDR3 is TGTGCCAGCAGTTACTCAGGGGACAGGGCCTCCGAGCAGTACTTT. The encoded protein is CASSYSGDRASEQYF.

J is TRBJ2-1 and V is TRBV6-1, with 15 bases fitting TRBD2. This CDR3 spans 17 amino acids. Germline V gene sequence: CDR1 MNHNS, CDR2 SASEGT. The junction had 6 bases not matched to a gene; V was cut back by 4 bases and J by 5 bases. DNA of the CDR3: TGTGCCAGCAGTGGGACTAGCGGGGGGGAAGTCGACAATGAGCAGTTCTTC. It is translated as CASSGTSGGEVDNEQFF.

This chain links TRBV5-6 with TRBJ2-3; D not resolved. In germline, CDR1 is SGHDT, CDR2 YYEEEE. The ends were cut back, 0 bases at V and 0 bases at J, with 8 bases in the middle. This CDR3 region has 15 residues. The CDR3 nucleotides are TGTGCCAGCAGCTTGGTCTCAGTTAGCACAGATACGCAGTATTTT. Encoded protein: CASSLVSVSTDTQYF.

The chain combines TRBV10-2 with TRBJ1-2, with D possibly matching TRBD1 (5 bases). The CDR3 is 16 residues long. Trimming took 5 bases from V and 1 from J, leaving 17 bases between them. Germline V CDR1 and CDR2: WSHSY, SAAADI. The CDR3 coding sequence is TGCGCCAGCAGTTCGACAGCCCAGATAAATAACTATGGCTACACCTTC. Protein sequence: CASSSTAQINNYGYTF.

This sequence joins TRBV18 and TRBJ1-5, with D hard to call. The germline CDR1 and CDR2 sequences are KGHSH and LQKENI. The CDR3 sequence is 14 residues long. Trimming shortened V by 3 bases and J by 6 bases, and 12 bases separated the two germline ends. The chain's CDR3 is CASSPVQASQPQHF. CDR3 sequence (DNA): TGTGCCAGCTCACCGGTGCAGGCGAGTCAGCCCCAGCATTTT.

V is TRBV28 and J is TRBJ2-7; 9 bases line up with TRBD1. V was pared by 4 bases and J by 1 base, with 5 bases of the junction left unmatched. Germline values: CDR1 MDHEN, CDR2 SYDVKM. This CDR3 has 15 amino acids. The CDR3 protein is CASSYLGQGSYEQYF. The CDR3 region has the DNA TGTGCCAGCAGTTACTTAGGACAGGGGTCCTACGAGCAGTACTTC.

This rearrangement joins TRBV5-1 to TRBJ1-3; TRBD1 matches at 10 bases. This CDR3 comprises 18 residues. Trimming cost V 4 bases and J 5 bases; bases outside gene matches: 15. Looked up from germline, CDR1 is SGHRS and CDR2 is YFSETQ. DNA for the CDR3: TGCGCCAGCAGCCCGCGGACAGGGGGGGAGTTGGGACGAAACACCATATATTTT. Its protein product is CASSPRTGGELGRNTIYF.

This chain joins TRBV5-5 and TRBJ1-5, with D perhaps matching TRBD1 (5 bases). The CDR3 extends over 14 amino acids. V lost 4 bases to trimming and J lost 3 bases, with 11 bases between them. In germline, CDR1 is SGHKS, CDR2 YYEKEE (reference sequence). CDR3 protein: CASSISGNNQPQHF. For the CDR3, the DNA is TGTGCCAGCAGCATCTCAGGGAACAATCAGCCCCAGCATTTT.

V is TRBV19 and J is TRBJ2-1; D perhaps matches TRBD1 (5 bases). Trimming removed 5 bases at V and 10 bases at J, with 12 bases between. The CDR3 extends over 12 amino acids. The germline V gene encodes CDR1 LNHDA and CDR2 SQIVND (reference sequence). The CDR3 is CASSARVGEQFF. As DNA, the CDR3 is TGTGCCAGTAGTGCCAGGGTAGGAGAGCAGTTCTTC.

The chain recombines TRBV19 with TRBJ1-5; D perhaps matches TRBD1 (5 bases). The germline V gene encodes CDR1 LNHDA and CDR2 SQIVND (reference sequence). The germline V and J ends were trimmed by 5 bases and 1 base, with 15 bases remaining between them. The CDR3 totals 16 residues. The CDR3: CASSPRTRTSNQPQHF. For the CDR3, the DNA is TGTGCCAGTAGTCCCCGGACACGAACCAGCAATCAGCCCCAGCATTTT.

CDR3 DNA sequence: TGCGCCAGCAGCCTGCGACAGGGGCTGAACACTGAAGCTTTCTTT. Protein sequence: CASSLRQGLNTEAFF. This chain connects TRBV5-1 to TRBJ1-1, with 8 positions matching TRBD1. The germline V gene has CDR1 SGHRS and CDR2 YFSETQ. Unmatched junction bases numbered 5, after V lost 4 bases and J lost 0 bases. CDR3 length: 15 amino acids.

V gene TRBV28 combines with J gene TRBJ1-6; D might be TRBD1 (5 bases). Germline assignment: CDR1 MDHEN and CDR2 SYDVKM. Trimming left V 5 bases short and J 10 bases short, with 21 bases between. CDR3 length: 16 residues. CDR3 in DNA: TGTGCCAGCAGTCCGCCGGGGATGACTAGGGACTCACCCCTCCACTTT. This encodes CASSPPGMTRDSPLHF.